These T cell receptor beta chains were read from a single sample in a study of T cell changes during pregnancy in multiple sclerosis. Some clones are missing from TCRdb's copy, which holds only in-frame ones; the method was immunoSEQ multiplex PCR. The sample lists around 96,000 clones, 85% to 95% seen once, with roughly 4% in the top ten. This material consisted of peripheral blood, taken in the first trimester of pregnancy. The receptor set was obtained from a female donor with multiple sclerosis, enrolled in a pregnancy study. Each CDR3 is given with its conserved first and last residue. D genes are given only for firm matches.

TRBJ2-7	TRBD2	TRBV19	CATRTSWSDEQYF	TGTGCCACCCGGACTAGCTGGAGCGACGAGCAGTACTTC
TRBJ1-6	-	TRBV30	CAWSGGVSYNSPLYF	TGTGCCTGGAGTGGGGGAGTCTCCTATAATTCACCCCTCTACTTT
TRBJ2-1	TRBD2	TRBV7-6	CASSLETSGNFGEQFF	TGTGCCAGCAGCTTAGAAACTAGCGGGAACTTTGGGGAGCAGTTCTTC
TRBJ2-1	-	TRBV9	CASSVGGDLKGNEQFF	TGTGCCAGCAGCGTAGGGGGGGATCTCAAGGGTAATGAGCAGTTCTTC
TRBJ2-3	-	TRBV11-2	CASSSFPRLRGTDTQYF	TGTGCCAGCAGCTCGTTCCCTAGACTCCGAGGCACAGATACGCAGTATTTT
TRBJ2-1	-	TRBV5-6	CASSLSGGGEQFF	TGTGCCAGCAGCTTGTCGGGGGGCGGTGAGCAGTTCTTC
TRBJ1-6	-	TRBV19	CASSIWAQAESPLHF	TGTGCCAGTAGTATATGGGCACAGGCGGAATCACCCCTCCACTTT
TRBJ2-2	TRBD2	TRBV15	CATSSSERGATNTGELFF	TGTGCCACCAGCAGTTCCGAGCGGGGGGCGACGAACACCGGGGAGCTGTTTTTT
TRBJ1-2	TRBD1	TRBV29-1	CSVSRQGIYGYTF	TGCAGCGTTTCAAGACAGGGGATCTATGGCTACACCTTC
TRBJ2-1	TRBD2	TRBV9	CASSARTSGGPLYNEQFF	TGTGCCAGCAGCGCACGGACTAGCGGGGGGCCCCTATACAATGAGCAGTTCTTC
TRBJ2-7	-	TRBV21-1	CASSKGQGYEQYF	TGTGCCAGCAGCAAGGGACAGGGCTACGAGCAGTACTTC
TRBJ2-1	TRBD1	TRBV27	CASSSITGGNYNEQFF	TGTGCCAGCAGTTCCATCACAGGGGGGAACTACAATGAGCAGTTCTTC
TRBJ2-6	TRBD1	TRBV6-4	CASSDGGGTGGSGANVLTF	TGTGCCAGCAGTGACGGCGGCGGGACAGGGGGCTCTGGGGCCAACGTCCTGACTTTC
TRBJ1-3	-	TRBV30	CAWSSRWASGNTIYF	TGTGCCTGGAGTAGTAGGTGGGCCTCTGGAAACACCATATATTTT
TRBJ1-1	TRBD1	TRBV18	CASLDRGNTEAFF	TGTGCCAGCTTAGACAGGGGGAACACTGAAGCTTTCTTT
TRBJ2-1	TRBD2	TRBV18	CASSPTSGGAWNEQFF	TGTGCCAGCTCACCTACTAGCGGGGGGGCATGGAATGAGCAGTTCTTC
TRBJ1-1	-	TRBV18	CASSPLQLNTEAFF	TGTGCCAGCTCACCATTACAGCTGAACACTGAAGCTTTCTTT